The entry below gives a single TCR beta chain sequence along with its context. No antigen is known for it. The sample holds no much larger clone one base away, and base qualities are not on file. V gives up 4 bases and J gives up 4 bases, and the segment between their germline ends measures 7 bases. The CDR3 runs 12 residues from the cysteine to the phenylalanine. The CDR3 DNA has 36 bases and is translated from base 1. The entry originates in a study of blood T cell repertoires in COVID-19 (dated by TCRdb to the early 2020s). For the study in its entirety: The collaborator samples originated in the United States, Italy and Spain and spanned the acute and convalescent phases of COVID-19. The prospective study material was composed of cDNA or gDNA derived from T cells, B-cell-depleted T cells, or PBMCs. Subjects who had been exposed to COVID-19, were actively infected with it, or had recovered from it provided the deeply sampled blood TCRbeta repertoires that made up the dataset. A freely available public database, intended as a resource for researchers studying the immune response to SARS-CoV-2, is where the repertoires were released. Samples were obtained from the ongoing ImmuneRACE study (first 160 participants) and from about 1,300 subjects provided by 6 global collaborators. Sample metadata almost always included a de-identified subject ID, COVID-19 status, age in years and sex. HLA class I and class II types, where available, came from metadata supplied by the sample provider rather than from assay-based typing. Study-level results and caveats: The amount of clinical and demographic metadata varied by source and participant and was provided uncurated.

The immunoSEQ Assay, a bias-controlled multiplex PCR, was used to amplify TCRbeta CDR3 regions from genomic DNA. The original methods were these. The number of nucleated cells in each sample was estimated from the amplification of reference gene primers within the assay. To quantify the absolute abundance of each unique TCRbeta CDR3 rearrangement, sequence reads were collapsed and filtered. For each sample, productive Simpson clonality was calculated by taking the square root of Simpson's diversity index across productive rearrangements. TCRdb re-hosts the immuneACCESS table, in-frame sequences only. Its copies lack some clones; in the studies checked, an unresolved V gene accounts for under half of them, and the cause for the rest is not known. That table is the source of V, J and clone size, and D and trimming were worked out from the DNA. The sample yields 150,000 to 200,000 clones; 87% were counted once. Clones ranked in the top ten supply around 2.3% of the sample.

Participants in the prospective study were aged roughly 18 to 89 years, lived in under 30 United States geographic areas, and enrolled through a virtual design. To assign participants to cohorts, the prospective study relied on clinical history that participants themselves reported in a screening survey and a study questionnaire. For ImmuneRACE Cohort 3, a participant was defined as recovered based on two consecutive negative NP/OP PCR tests, clearance by a healthcare professional, or resolution of symptoms. In the prospective study, mobile phlebotomists collected whole blood, serum and a nasopharyngeal or oropharyngeal swab from each participant. Additional blood draws and questionnaires over an approximately 2-month period could optionally be provided by prospective study participants. Prospective study blood samples were shipped either frozen or at room temperature before DNA extraction.

The clonotype was recovered from a woman in her twenties or thirties who had recovered from COVID-19. The source material was PBMCs or T cells enriched from blood (not recorded which). The receptor chain draws on TRBV12-3 or TRBV12-4 and TRBJ1-2; TRBD1 is perhaps the D gene, given 5 matching bases. The CDR3 region: CASSSGGYGYTF. The bases are TGTGCCAGCAGTTCGGGGGGCTATGGCTACACCTTC.